The clone carrying this TCR beta chain was found a few times. Its antigen is not identified. J gave up 2 bases and V 7 bases, and 6 bases lay outside the gene matches. CDR3 length equals 14 residues. CDR1 and CDR2 (germline): SNHLY, FYNNEI. This entry comes from a study of cytomegalovirus exposure and HLA in healthy donors. Background on the study: Earlier sequencing of 200 million or so T cells yielded around 100 million unique TCR beta sequences. Study-wide results and limits: Presence/absence analyses treated sequencing depth as roughly uniform across donors.

Researchers ran the PCR with 60 Vbeta and 13 Jbeta primers. Some clones are missing from TCRdb's copy, which holds only in-frame ones; the method was immunoSEQ multiplex PCR. The sample lists more than 150,000 clones; around 80% were seen once. The chain has TRBV2 and TRBJ2-3; 7 bases map to TRBD2. The receptor was isolated from a girl between 10 and 17 years old in good health and CMV-seropositive. Sequencing was performed on PBMCs. The CDR3 DNA follows: TGTGCCAGCACCGAGCGGGACTACACAGATACGCAGTATTTT. Its translation: CASTERDYTDTQYF.